Described below is a single TCR beta chain sequence and its context. The antigen remains undetermined. A sample-barcoded 5' primer and a J-beta primer mix were used in a second PCR of roughly 7 to 11 cycles. No fewer than 3 million CDR3-containing paired-end reads came from each sample. TCRdb re-derived calls from the 5' RACE reads in MiXCR, one entry per CDR3 protein. The sample lists approximately 1.5 million distinct CDR3 sequences, 35% to 45% occurring once. Per sample, a minimum of 6.5 million PBMCs were isolated. This record belongs to a study of blood T cells in healthy people across ages. The study, taken as a whole, reports: PBMCs left unsorted prevented a conclusive naive versus antigen-experienced comparison.

This CDR3 spans 15 amino acids. Trimming removed 4 bases from V and 3 bases from J, with 15 bases in between. V and J are TRBV12-3 or TRBV12-4 and TRBJ1-1; no definite D call. The specimen was blood. The origin of this receptor is a woman aged 18-29 years in good health. CDR3: CASSYEEVGDTEAFF. Written as DNA, the CDR3 is TGTGCCAGCAGTTACGAAGAGGTTGGGGACACTGAAGCTTTCTTT.